The subject of this entry is one TCR beta chain. Its specificity is unknown. 13 Jbeta primers and 60 Vbeta primers were used for the PCR. Clones were sequenced by immunoSEQ multiplex PCR, and TCRdb holds only the in-frame ones, with some missing. The data contain approximately 110,000 clones, 70% to 80% of them singletons. This entry is derived from a study of cytomegalovirus exposure and HLA in healthy donors. On the study more broadly: An analysis done earlier identified about 120 million unique TCR beta sequences from approximately 200 million T cells. Unique TCRs from HLA-typed donors, approximately 80 million of them, were held in an early data release.

Trimming removed 4 bases from V and 3 bases from J; junction bases left unmatched: 5. The V gene's germline CDR1 is SGHTA and CDR2 FQGNSA. This CDR3 has 14 amino acids. Findings and caveats of the study: TCR beta chains numbering more than 150 were designated cytomegalovirus-associated. Trimming of TCR beta V- and J-genes showed a link, identified in a later analysis, to a missense DCLRE1C variant.

This clonotype was sampled from a man aged 45-60 years in good health and CMV-seronegative. Sequencing was performed on PBMCs. This sequence joins TRBV7-2 and TRBJ1-1; 7 bases align to TRBD1. The CDR3 DNA reads as TGTGCCAGCAGCTCTCACAGGGGAGACACTGAAGCTTTCTTT. It codes for CASSSHRGDTEAFF.